These 11 T cell receptor beta chains share one sample of origin, sequenced in a study of T cells in Graves' hyperthyroidism and ophthalmopathy. RNA transcripts were the template for amplifying TCR beta CDR3 regions. A set of HTBI primers served as the primers for a first-round RT-PCR of the TCR CDR3. MiXCR was run by TCRdb on the multiplex PCR reads, yielding one entry per CDR3 protein. Altogether about 290,000 distinct CDR3 sequences are present, more than 15% being singletons, with the ten largest covering about 50%. Sequenced input: blood. These receptor sequences come from a woman aged 55-69 years with Graves' ophthalmopathy.

The chain joins TRBV6-1 to TRBJ1-4, with 8 bases that match TRBD1. The germline CDR1 and CDR2 sequences are MNHNS and SASEGT. The CDR3 runs to 17 residues. J was trimmed by 11 bases and V by 5 bases; bases with no gene match: 19. The CDR3 sequence: CASSSSLRGQEVEKLFF. CDR3 sequence (DNA): TGTGCCAGCAGTTCCTCCCTACGGGGACAGGAGGTGGAGAAACTGTTTTTT.

This clonotype occurred once. The chain is built from TRBV28 and TRBJ1-1, with 11 bases lining up with TRBD1. This CDR3 comprises 16 residues. Trimming took 2 bases from V and 0 from J; bases not matched to a gene: 2. Germline loops: CDR1 MDHEN, CDR2 SYDVKM. The CDR3 loop reads CASSLGTGGVNTEAFF. The DNA for the CDR3 is TGTGCCAGCAGTTTAGGGACAGGGGGTGTGAACACTGAAGCTTTCTTT.

The rearrangement joins TRBV6-2 or TRBV6-3 to TRBJ2-3, with 7 bases identical to TRBD2. Germline V lookup: CDR1 MNHEY, CDR2 SVGEGT. V lost 8 bases to trimming and J lost 1 base; unmatched junction nucleotides: 12. This CDR3 spans 16 amino acids. The CDR3 region is CASERTRTRRTDTQYF. The DNA for the CDR3 is TGTGCCAGCGAGAGGACTAGAACCCGGCGCACAGATACGCAGTATTTT.

This clonotype was seen only once. The J gene is TRBJ2-1, the V gene TRBV20-1, with 7 bases lining up with TRBD1. J lost 2 bases, V lost 4 bases, and 8 bases had no gene match. The CDR3 is made up of 15 amino acids. Germline CDR1 is DFQATT and CDR2 is SNEGSKA (reference sequence). The CDR3 loop reads CSATDGTVTYNEQFF. The CDR3 region has the DNA TGCAGTGCTACTGACGGGACAGTGACCTACAATGAGCAGTTCTTC.

The gene calls are TRBV6-5 and TRBJ1-1, with D perhaps matching TRBD1 (6 bases). V gave up 2 bases and J gave up 5 bases, with 15 bases separating them. Germline values: CDR1 MNHEY, CDR2 SVGAGI. CDR3 length equals 15 residues. The CDR3 loop is CASSYDGVRGTEAFF. In DNA, the CDR3 is TGTGCCAGCAGTTACGATGGGGTCAGGGGAACTGAAGCTTTCTTT.

This clonotype was picked up a small number of times. The J gene is TRBJ1-5, the V gene TRBV10-3; tentative D call: TRBD1 (6 bases). Between the trimmed V and J ends, which lost 4 bases and 3 bases, there was a span of 13 bases. Germline CDR1 reads ENHRY; CDR2 reads SYGVKD. There are 15 residues in the CDR3. The CDR3 loop is CAISVGTGLNQPQHF. DNA for the CDR3: TGTGCCATCAGTGTCGGTACAGGGCTCAATCAGCCCCAGCATTTT.

The V gene is TRBV5-1, the J gene TRBJ2-2; 8 bases agree with TRBD1. Germline V gives CDR1 SGHRS, CDR2 YFSETQ. J gave up 4 bases and V 7 bases, and 15 bases lay outside the gene matches. There are 17 residues in the CDR3. The CDR3 loop reads CASRKSGTGMSTGELFF. In DNA form, the CDR3 reads TGCGCCAGCCGAAAATCCGGGACAGGCATGAGCACCGGGGAGCTGTTTTTT.

This clonotype was counted many times. This rearrangement joins TRBV10-3 to TRBJ1-2; TRBD1 agrees at 9 bases. Germline V gene lookup returns CDR1 ENHRY and CDR2 SYGVKD. This CDR3 comprises 14 residues. J lost 8 bases, V lost 2 bases, and 6 bases had no gene match. This chain's CDR3 is CAISEDRGVKGYTF. The CDR3 nucleotides read TGTGCCATCAGTGAGGACAGGGGGGTGAAGGGCTACACCTTC.

This rearrangement joins TRBV4-3 to TRBJ1-5; D might be TRBD1 (6 bases). This CDR3 region has 15 residues. Germline assignment: CDR1 LGHNA and CDR2 YSLEER. V dropped 0 bases and J dropped 5 bases, with 11 bases sitting between them. CDR3 residues: CASSQDWGGYQPQHF. The CDR3 DNA is TGCGCCAGCAGCCAAGATTGGGGGGGCTATCAGCCCCAGCATTTT.

This rearrangement joins TRBV4-1 to TRBJ2-1; 9 nucleotides line up with TRBD2. CDR1 and CDR2 (germline): MGHRA, YSYEKL. The CDR3 is 14 residues long. After removal of 2 bases from V and 12 bases from J, the junction contained 8 bases not matched to a gene. The DNA of the CDR3 is TGCGCCAGCAGCCAACCTGTGGCTAGCGGGGCGCAGTTCTTC. This gives the protein CASSQPVASGAQFF.

This clonotype was seen repeatedly, ten times or more. This CDR3 is CASSYQGGMWKETQYF. The CDR3, as DNA: TGTGCCAGCAGTTATCAGGGCGGTATGTGGAAAGAGACCCAGTACTTC. V gene TRBV7-2 combines with J gene TRBJ2-5, with a weak D call TRBD1 (5 bases). Trimming took 6 bases from V and 3 from J, leaving 20 bases between them. Germline CDR1 reads SGHTA; CDR2 reads FQGNSA. This CDR3 has 16 amino acids.